These T cell receptor beta chains were read from a single sample in a study of CXCR3-negative and CXCR3-positive naive CD8 T cells. No DNA is given; TCRdb re-called the 5' RACE reads and lists each CDR3 protein once. The ten top clones account for about 1%, within a sample of approximately 100,000 distinct CDR3 sequences. The sequenced sample was naive CXCR3+ CD8+ T cells from blood. The receptors were gathered from a human donor in good health. Some clones in this sample may be carry-over from other donors' samples. Each CDR3 is given with its conserved first and last residue.

v_call: TRBV20-1
j_call: TRBJ2-7
cdr3_aa: CSARDQNSGDSYEQYF

v_call: TRBV5-6
j_call: TRBJ2-3
cdr3_aa: CASGLKQGLVGLTDTQYF

v_call: TRBV29-1
j_call: TRBJ2-7
cdr3_aa: CSAFHLGEQYF

v_call: TRBV11-1
j_call: TRBJ2-1
cdr3_aa: CASSLSGLILNEQFF

v_call: TRBV6-5
j_call: TRBJ1-1
cdr3_aa: CASSYGKGPTEAFF

v_call: TRBV29-1
j_call: TRBJ1-4
cdr3_aa: CSVGSIVLGTGEEKLFF

v_call: TRBV15
j_call: TRBJ2-7
cdr3_aa: CATSRVGGHLLYEQYF

v_call: TRBV6-1
j_call: TRBJ2-7
cdr3_aa: CASSESSYEQYF

v_call: TRBV7-9
j_call: TRBJ1-2
cdr3_aa: CASSLASAADNYGYTF

v_call: TRBV20-1
j_call: TRBJ2-7
cdr3_aa: CSARAGTGGYEQYF

v_call: TRBV7-9
j_call: TRBJ2-7
cdr3_aa: CASSLPSQAYSYEQYF

v_call: TRBV7-9
j_call: TRBJ2-7
cdr3_aa: CASSPSPIEEQYF

v_call: TRBV7-9
j_call: TRBJ2-3
cdr3_aa: CASSSSMAGSTDTQYF

v_call: TRBV12-3/TRBV12-4
j_call: TRBJ2-3
cdr3_aa: CASSFSGRTDTQYF

v_call: TRBV28
j_call: TRBJ2-7
cdr3_aa: CASSPPPGQDSYEKYF

v_call: TRBV7-6
j_call: TRBJ1-1
cdr3_aa: CASRTGLNTEAFF

v_call: TRBV29-1
j_call: TRBJ2-2
cdr3_aa: CSVWGTGELFF

v_call: TRBV7-9
j_call: TRBJ2-7
cdr3_aa: CASSLFTGELYEQYF

v_call: TRBV10-2
j_call: TRBJ2-5
cdr3_aa: CASSDPRGGYQETQYF

v_call: TRBV29-1
j_call: TRBJ2-5
cdr3_aa: CSVDSLSFLETQYF

v_call: TRBV9
j_call: TRBJ2-3
cdr3_aa: CASSIFSGTYGDTQYF

v_call: TRBV7-9
j_call: TRBJ2-3
cdr3_aa: CASSSRAGVALAAQYF

v_call: TRBV27
j_call: TRBJ1-1
cdr3_aa: CASKSFETAPAFF

v_call: TRBV4-3
j_call: TRBJ2-7
cdr3_aa: CASSQDPPYTTGASYEQYF

v_call: TRBV11-2
j_call: TRBJ2-1
cdr3_aa: CASSLARGGANEQFF

v_call: TRBV21-1
j_call: TRBJ2-1
cdr3_aa: CASSKGRDRGTYNEQFF

v_call: TRBV12-3/TRBV12-4
j_call: TRBJ2-3
cdr3_aa: CASSFSSGGVTDTQYF

v_call: TRBV29-1
j_call: TRBJ1-2
cdr3_aa: CSVDGDGWGYTF

v_call: TRBV29-1
j_call: TRBJ2-7
cdr3_aa: CSVEGENSYEQYF

v_call: TRBV27
j_call: TRBJ2-2
cdr3_aa: CASSYTAGELFF

v_call: TRBV28
j_call: TRBJ2-4
cdr3_aa: CASSFTPEQGPLAKNIQYF

v_call: TRBV18
j_call: TRBJ2-5
cdr3_aa: CASSPIERTPTPETQYF

v_call: TRBV14
j_call: TRBJ2-1
cdr3_aa: CASSQEWADEQFF

v_call: TRBV18
j_call: TRBJ2-7
cdr3_aa: CASSQDPGDPYEQYF

v_call: TRBV20-1
j_call: TRBJ2-7
cdr3_aa: CSARTGKSYEQYF

v_call: TRBV7-2
j_call: TRBJ1-1
cdr3_aa: CASSLVGGEKTEAFF

v_call: TRBV12-3/TRBV12-4
j_call: TRBJ1-1
cdr3_aa: CASSPTGLNTEAFF

v_call: TRBV5-1
j_call: TRBJ2-7
cdr3_aa: CASSNSWDYEQYF

v_call: TRBV28
j_call: TRBJ2-1
cdr3_aa: CASNHRLVDEQFF

v_call: TRBV20-1
j_call: TRBJ2-3
cdr3_aa: CSARDLLVRDTQYF

v_call: TRBV5-1
j_call: TRBJ2-7
cdr3_aa: CASSLGTSGLSYEQYF

v_call: TRBV29-1
j_call: TRBJ2-6
cdr3_aa: CSVVGAGANVLTF

v_call: TRBV29-1
j_call: TRBJ1-2
cdr3_aa: CSVEGPDGGNYGYTF

v_call: TRBV30
j_call: TRBJ2-7
cdr3_aa: CAWSTGEGYEQYF

v_call: TRBV12-3/TRBV12-4
j_call: TRBJ2-5
cdr3_aa: CASSLWRGTQETQYF

v_call: TRBV29-1
j_call: TRBJ1-1
cdr3_aa: CSVEVMIRGNTEAFF

v_call: TRBV6-2/TRBV6-3
j_call: TRBJ2-1
cdr3_aa: CASSLGGTYNEQFF

v_call: TRBV18
j_call: TRBJ2-3
cdr3_aa: CASSPAGLAGDTQYF

v_call: TRBV20-1
j_call: TRBJ2-1
cdr3_aa: CSARAGTSGSWAYNEQFF

v_call: TRBV20-1
j_call: TRBJ2-3
cdr3_aa: CSARDRGTPDTDTQYF

v_call: TRBV20-1
j_call: TRBJ1-1
cdr3_aa: CSARMGFGSKGAFF

v_call: TRBV14
j_call: TRBJ2-1
cdr3_aa: CASSQLSGGNYNEQFF

v_call: TRBV28
j_call: TRBJ2-7
cdr3_aa: CASSLEAGGIYEQYF

v_call: TRBV14
j_call: TRBJ2-7
cdr3_aa: CASSHPPYEQYF

v_call: TRBV7-2
j_call: TRBJ2-1
cdr3_aa: CASSSPDRGYEQFF

v_call: TRBV19
j_call: TRBJ1-1
cdr3_aa: CASSIYDGDTEAFF

v_call: TRBV12-3/TRBV12-4
j_call: TRBJ1-5
cdr3_aa: CASSGAVVQPQHF

v_call: TRBV28
j_call: TRBJ2-7
cdr3_aa: CASSLSRGQTYEQYF

v_call: TRBV18
j_call: TRBJ2-3
cdr3_aa: CASSRTDDTQYF